This T cell receptor (beta chain) was retrieved from a study of blood T cell repertoires in COVID-19. Study summary: Some COVID-19 samples were acute and others convalescent; all came from the United States, Italy and Spain. PBMCs, B-cell-depleted T cells, or T cells provided the cDNA or gDNA that made up the material.

As handled by the study authors: The authors estimated nucleated cell counts from reference gene primer amplification. The data were produced by immunoSEQ multiplex PCR, yet TCRdb's version contains in-frame clones alone and is incomplete. Clonal size and the V and J genes are those of that table, whereas D and trimming came from the DNA. Here the sample spans approximately 180,000 clones, about 90% being singletons. The germline gives CDR1 SGHAT, CDR2 FQNNGV. The CDR3 totals 11 residues. The V end was cut by 5 bases, the J end by 6 bases, with 5 bases between. Participant-given clinical history determined each cohort assignment.

The source of this sequence is a human donor with acute COVID-19. The donor label of this sample is uncertain. The rearrangement links TRBV11-2 to TRBJ2-1; D ambiguous. Sequenced: PBMCs or T cells enriched from blood (not recorded which). CDR3 DNA: TGTGCCAGCAGCCATCCCAATGAGCAGTTCTTC. This gives the protein CASSHPNEQFF.